A single sample is the source of the 18 T cell receptor beta chains below, sequenced in a study of T cells in Graves' hyperthyroidism and ophthalmopathy. RNA transcripts gave rise to amplified TCR beta CDR3 regions. RT-PCR in the first round (using the HTBI primer set) targeted the TCR CDR3. Using its own MiXCR run on the multiplex PCR reads, TCRdb lists one record per CDR3 protein. The sample includes a few hundred thousand distinct CDR3 sequences, approximately 15% of them seen just once. Sequencing used blood. These receptors all stem from a woman between 18 and 30 years old with Graves' hyperthyroidism.

This clonotype was detected ten times or more. The chain employs TRBV12-3 or TRBV12-4 and TRBJ2-2; weak D call: TRBD2 (5 bases). The ends were cut back, 3 bases at V and 3 bases at J, with 11 bases in the middle. CDR3 length equals 15 residues. CDR3: CASSFGPRDTGELFF. The CDR3 DNA reads as TGTGCCAGCAGTTTTGGGCCGAGGGACACCGGGGAGCTGTTTTTT.

The V call is TRBV19, the J call TRBJ2-1; 10 nucleotides line up with TRBD2. Trimming took 4 bases from V and 5 from J; bases not matched to a gene: 8. The CDR3 extends over 16 amino acids. Germline-derived CDR1 and CDR2 are LNHDA and SQIVND (reference sequence). CDR3 protein: CASSKTGLAPDNEQFF. CDR3 nucleotide sequence: TGTGCCAGTAGTAAAACGGGACTAGCGCCTGACAATGAGCAGTTCTTC.

This clonotype has a count of ten or more. The chain has TRBV12-3 or TRBV12-4 and TRBJ2-7; 8 bases are a match to TRBD1. The CDR3 spans 15 residues. J was trimmed by 0 bases and V by 4 bases; bases with no gene match: 5. CDR3 nucleotide sequence: TGTGCCAGCAGTTGGGACAGGTCTGTCTCCTACGAGCAGTACTTC. Protein: CASSWDRSVSYEQYF.

This clonotype has a count of ten or more. In this CDR3 the conserved last residue, phenylalanine or tryptophan, is missing, so a read error is likely. The V gene is TRBV12-3 or TRBV12-4, the J gene TRBJ2-2; 8 bases match TRBD2. The CDR3 contains 17 residues. V was clipped by 5 bases and J by 0 bases; unmatched bases: 8. The chain's CDR3 is CASSKGLDYANTGELFL. CDR3 sequence (DNA): TGTGCCAGCAGTAAGGGACTAGACTACGCGAACACCGGGGAGCTGTTTCTT.

In its sample, this clonotype was seen a few times. V usage is TRBV19 and J usage is TRBJ2-1; D is perhaps TRBD1 (6 bases). V shed 6 bases and J shed 5 bases, with 11 bases lying between them. CDR1 is LNHDA and CDR2 is SQIVND in the germline V gene (reference sequence). This CDR3 is built from 13 residues. The CDR3 is CASRTQGNNEQFF. The CDR3 coding sequence is TGTGCCAGTAGAACCCAGGGGAACAATGAGCAGTTCTTC.

The table lists this clonotype with a few counts. This chain uses TRBV19 with TRBJ2-2; 7 nucleotides align to TRBD1. The V gene's germline CDR1 is LNHDA and CDR2 SQIVND (reference sequence). J was trimmed by 5 bases and V by 6 bases; bases with no gene match: 9. The CDR3 loop spans 15 amino acids. Here the CDR3 DNA reads TGTGCCAGTAGAACCGGGACAGTTCGAACCGGGGAGCTGTTTTTT. Its protein product is CASRTGTVRTGELFF.

This clonotype was recorded a few times. One end of the junction fails to match germline, which may point to a read error. The chain joins TRBV2 to TRBJ2-4, with 7 nucleotides matching TRBD2. Germline V gene data show CDR1 as SNHLY and CDR2 as FYNNEI. This CDR3 has 13 amino acids. In DNA, the CDR3 is TGTGCCAGCAGGAGACTAGCCGAAAACATTCAGTACTTC. This sequence encodes CASRRLAENIQYF.

For this clonotype: Possible read error: a much larger clone is one base away. V and J are TRBV6-1 and TRBJ2-1; D is ambiguous. The CDR3 totals 16 residues. Germline lookup yields CDR1 MNHNS and CDR2 SASEGT. The CDR3 DNA is TGTGCCAGCAGACCCCCTGGCGAGGAGAGCTACAATGAGCAGCTCTTC. It specifies CASRPPGEESYNEQLF.

This clonotype was observed many times. The chain recombines TRBV27 with TRBJ1-6, with D hard to call. V shed 1 base and J shed 6 bases, with 10 bases lying between them. Looked up from germline, CDR1 is MNHEY and CDR2 is SMNVEV (reference sequence). The CDR3 sequence is 15 residues long. This chain's CDR3 is CASSLWQGINSPLHF. As DNA, the CDR3 is TGTGCCAGCAGTTTATGGCAAGGGATTAATTCACCCCTCCACTTT.

This clonotype was seen ten or more times. The chain links TRBV10-3 to TRBJ2-7; 7 bases match TRBD2. Germline CDR1 ENHRY, CDR2 SYGVKD. Trimming took 2 bases from V and 0 from J; bases not matched to a gene: 10. CDR3 size: 17 residues. CDR3 sequence reads: CAISEPSEGGSSYEQYV. DNA of the CDR3: TGTGCCATCAGTGAGCCTTCGGAAGGCGGGAGCTCCTACGAGCAGTACGTC.

This clonotype was seen many times. The chain uses TRBV5-1 and TRBJ2-3, with D uncertain. CDR1 is SGHRS, CDR2 YFSETQ, per germline. The CDR3 has 13 amino acids. The V gene lost 0 bases and the J gene lost 7 bases, with 9 bases spanning the gap. The CDR3: CASSLGPENTQYF. The CDR3, as DNA: TGCGCCAGCAGCTTGGGGCCGGAGAATACGCAGTATTTT.

In this sample, this clonotype turned up many times. The DNA of the CDR3 is TGTGCCAGCAGCAGAGACAGGGGCGGCGGGGAGCTGTTTTTT. Translated, it gives CASSRDRGGGELFF. V usage is TRBV14 and J usage is TRBJ2-2, with 8 bases matching TRBD1. The CDR3 runs 14 residues. Germline values: CDR1 SGHDN, CDR2 FVKESK. Losses at the gene ends were 5 bases for V and 7 bases for J; bases not matched to a gene: 6.

This clonotype was observed many times. J is TRBJ1-2 and V is TRBV19; 7 positions agree with TRBD1. The junction had 8 bases not matched to a gene; V was cut back by 5 bases and J by 2 bases. CDR1 and CDR2 from the germline V gene are LNHDA and SQIVND (reference sequence). The CDR3 consists of 15 residues. The CDR3 here is CASSLIQGSNYGYTF. The DNA of the CDR3 is TGTGCCAGTAGTTTGATACAGGGGTCAAACTATGGCTACACCTTC.

This clonotype was seen at least ten times. The V gene is TRBV20-1, the J gene TRBJ2-5; 7 bases are shared with TRBD1. CDR3 length equals 14 residues. Trimming removed 4 bases from V and 3 bases from J; junction bases left unmatched: 8. Germline CDR1 DFQATT, CDR2 SNEGSKA (reference sequence). The CDR3 nucleotides are TGCAGTGCTAAAGCCGGGACAGCTAAAGAGACCCAGTACTTC. Protein: CSAKAGTAKETQYF.

At least ten counts were recorded for this clonotype. The rearrangement joins TRBV7-3 to TRBJ2-1; D ambiguous. This CDR3 contains 15 residues. Germline CDR1 is SGHTA and CDR2 is FQGTGA. Trimming shortened V by 5 bases and J by 7 bases, and 18 bases separated the two germline ends. CDR3 loop: CASSLSTADRNEQFF. The DNA for the CDR3 is TGTGCCAGCAGCCTCAGTACCGCGGATCGGAATGAGCAGTTCTTC.

This clonotype was recorded at least ten times. V gene TRBV29-1 combines with J gene TRBJ1-2; D remains unclear. V gave up 1 base and J gave up 7 bases, with 10 bases separating them. Per germline, CDR1 SQVTM and CDR2 ANQGSEA. This CDR3 spans 12 amino acids. The CDR3 DNA reads TGCAGCGTTGAAGCGGGCCAGCTTGGCTACACCTTC. Translated, it gives CSVEAGQLGYTF.

The rearrangement links TRBV20-1 to TRBJ1-2, with TRBD1 matching 8 bases. V dropped 6 bases and J dropped 0; count of bases not matched to a gene: 6. The CDR3 runs 14 residues. Germline V lookup: CDR1 DFQATT, CDR2 SNEGSKA (reference sequence). The CDR3 DNA sequence: TGCAGTGCCTTCCAGGGGGCTACTAACTATGGCTACACCTTC. Its translation is CSAFQGATNYGYTF.

J is TRBJ1-1 and V is TRBV28; 7 bases are a match to TRBD1. The CDR3 is 15 residues long. Looked up from germline, CDR1 is MDHEN and CDR2 is SYDVKM. V lost 5 bases and J lost 1; bases outside the gene matches: 7. DNA of the CDR3: TGTGCCAGCAGTGGAAGGGACAGCCGGAACACTGAAGCTTTCTTT. It yields the protein CASSGRDSRNTEAFF.